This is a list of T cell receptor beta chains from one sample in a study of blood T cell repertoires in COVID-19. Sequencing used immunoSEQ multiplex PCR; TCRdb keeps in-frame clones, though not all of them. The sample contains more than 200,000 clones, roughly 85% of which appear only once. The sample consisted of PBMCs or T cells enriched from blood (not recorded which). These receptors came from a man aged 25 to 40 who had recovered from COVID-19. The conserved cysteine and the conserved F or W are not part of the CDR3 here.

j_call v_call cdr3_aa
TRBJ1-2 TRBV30 AWSAGAGNYGYT
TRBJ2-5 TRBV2 ASSEAGAPKETQY
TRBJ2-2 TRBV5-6 ASSLKDRAHIGELF
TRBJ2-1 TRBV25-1 ASSSMLSSYNEQF
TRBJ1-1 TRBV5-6 ASSRGREGAEAF
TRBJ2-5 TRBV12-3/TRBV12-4 ASSLGPQETQY
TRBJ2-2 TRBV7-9 ASSFHRGRRAGELF
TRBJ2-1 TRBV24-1 ATSPGDNEQF
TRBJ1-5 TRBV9 ASSVGLSRGQPQH
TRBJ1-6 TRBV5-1 ASRLDQGLTPLH